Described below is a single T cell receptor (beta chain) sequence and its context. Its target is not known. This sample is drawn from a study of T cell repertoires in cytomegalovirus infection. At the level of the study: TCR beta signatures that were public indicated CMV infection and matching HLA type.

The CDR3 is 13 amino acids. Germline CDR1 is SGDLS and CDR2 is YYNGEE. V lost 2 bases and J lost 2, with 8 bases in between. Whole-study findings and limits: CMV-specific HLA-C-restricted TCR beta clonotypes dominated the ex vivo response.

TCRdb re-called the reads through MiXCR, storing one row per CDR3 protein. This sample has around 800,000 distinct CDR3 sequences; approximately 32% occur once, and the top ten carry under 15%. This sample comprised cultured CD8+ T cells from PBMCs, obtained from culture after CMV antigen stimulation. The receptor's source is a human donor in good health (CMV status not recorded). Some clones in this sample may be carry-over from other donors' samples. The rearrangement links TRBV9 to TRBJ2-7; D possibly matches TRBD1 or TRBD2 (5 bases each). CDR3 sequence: CASSVQGPYEQYF. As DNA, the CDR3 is TGTGCCAGCAGCGTTCAGGGACCCTACGAGCAGTACTTC.